The clone carrying this T cell receptor (beta chain) is a singleton in its sample. Authors' data handling: Reference gene primer amplification yielded estimated nucleated cell counts. Clones were read by immunoSEQ multiplex PCR, and TCRdb kept only the in-frame ones, dropping some. V and J calls and clone size come straight from that table; D and trimming were deduced from the DNA. The table has under 100,000 clones, 87% seen once. V dropped 2 bases and J dropped 3; count of bases not matched to a gene: 11. Germline V gene sequence: CDR1 MNHEY, CDR2 SMNVEV (reference sequence). This CDR3 spans 17 amino acids. The data stem from a study of blood T cell repertoires in COVID-19. Turning to the study itself: Material from acute and convalescent COVID-19 was sourced from the United States, Italy and Spain. The analysed material was cDNA or gDNA that came from T cells, B-cell-depleted T cells, or PBMCs.

Input material: peripheral blood. This chain joins TRBV27 and TRBJ2-5, with 8 nucleotides matching TRBD2. This TCR was sampled from a human donor in a cohort sampled during active COVID-19. The CDR3 spells CASSLQSLAEGEETQYF. The CDR3 DNA reads TGTGCCAGCAGTTTACAGTCACTAGCGGAGGGAGAAGAGACCCAGTACTTC.